This passage covers 32 T cell receptor beta chains from one sample sequenced in a study of regulatory T cells in long-lasting Graves disease. According to the study, TCR beta libraries were built with iRepertoire HTBI primers and CDR3-region Arm-PCR. TCRdb used MiXCR to reprocess the multiplex PCR reads, holding one entry per CDR3 protein. Of roughly 400,000 distinct CDR3 sequences in the sample, 15% to 20% were seen once. The time point is: newly diagnosed GD, antithyroid drugs for less than 3 months. From RNA extracted from PBMCs, the TCR library was made. This sample also appeared in a second study, on T cells in Graves' hyperthyroidism and ophthalmopathy.

This sample comprised peripheral blood mononuclear cells (PBMCs), obtained at new diagnosis, from a patient treated with antithyroid drugs. The origin of the receptors is a woman aged 18 to 35 with Graves disease.

At least ten counts were recorded for this clonotype. The genes are TRBV2 and TRBJ1-5; D is unclear. Trimming took 6 bases from V and 3 from J, leaving 21 bases between them. Germline V gene data show CDR1 as SNHLY and CDR2 as FYNNEI. The CDR3 loop spans 17 amino acids. In nucleotides, the CDR3 is TGTGCCAGCAGAACCGACACGGGAGGGCCATCCAATCAGCCCCAGCATTTT. Translated: CASRTDTGGPSNQPQHF.

This clonotype was picked up many times. The J gene is TRBJ2-3, the V gene TRBV20-1; 7 bases fit TRBD1. Trimming at V came to 0 bases and at J to 4 bases, leaving 13 bases not matched to a gene. Germline assignment: CDR1 DFQATT and CDR2 SNEGSKA (reference sequence). The CDR3 covers 17 residues. This CDR3 reads CSARDPRQGTSADTQYF. In DNA, the CDR3 is TGCAGTGCTAGAGACCCCAGACAGGGAACTAGTGCAGATACGCAGTATTTT.

This clonotype was counted a few times. The chain recombines TRBV12-3 or TRBV12-4 with TRBJ2-1; D ambiguous. With 8 bases removed from V and 8 bases from J, the gap between germline ends came to 7 bases. This CDR3 is 10 amino acids long. CDR3 nucleotides: TGTGCCAGCTCTATTGATGAGCAGTTCTTC. Translation gives CASSIDEQFF.

This clonotype has at least ten counts. The rearrangement joins TRBV28 to TRBJ2-7; perhaps TRBD1 as D (6 bases). The ends were cut back, 2 bases at V and 4 bases at J, with 18 bases in the middle. In germline, CDR1 is MDHEN, CDR2 SYDVKM. This CDR3 region has 16 residues. Here the CDR3 DNA reads TGTGCCAGCAGTTTAATCCCTAGACAGGTTGCATACGAGCAGTACTTC. Translated: CASSLIPRQVAYEQYF.

This clonotype was counted ten times or more. The chain combines TRBV7-9 with TRBJ2-3; TRBD1 is a possible D gene (6 bases). This CDR3 contains 14 residues. The V gene lost 7 bases and the J gene lost 5 bases, with 16 bases spanning the gap. CDR1 is SEHNR and CDR2 is FQNEAQ in the germline V gene (reference sequence). CDR3 nucleotide sequence: TGTGCCAGCATCCCCGCAGGGGTGGGAGATACGCAGTATTTT. This sequence encodes CASIPAGVGDTQYF.

This clonotype was detected many times. The rearrangement joins TRBV11-2 to TRBJ2-5; maybe TRBD1 (5 bases). This CDR3 region has 13 residues. The V end lost 3 bases, the J end lost 5 bases, and 10 bases lay between the germline ends. CDR1 is SGHAT, CDR2 FQNNGV, per germline. The CDR3 loop is CASSFAGLETQYF. CDR3 bases: TGTGCCAGCAGCTTTGCAGGGTTGGAGACCCAGTACTTC.

In its sample, this clonotype was seen many times. V gene TRBV27 combines with J gene TRBJ1-1; D is perhaps TRBD1 (6 bases). Trimming shortened V by 4 bases and J by 9 bases, and 12 bases separated the two germline ends. The CDR3 is 12 amino acids. In germline, CDR1 is MNHEY, CDR2 SMNVEV (reference sequence). DNA for the CDR3: TGTGCCAGCAGTTCAGGGGAACGGAAAGCTTTCTTT. This sequence encodes CASSSGERKAFF.

The sample holds many counts of this clonotype. One end of the junction is discordant with germline, which a read error may explain. The chain joins TRBV7-9 to TRBJ2-1; 12 bases fit TRBD2. The CDR3 totals 15 residues. Germline CDR1 reads SEHNR; CDR2 reads FQNEAQ (reference sequence). The CDR3, as DNA: TGTGCCAGCAGCCTAGCGGGAGGGCCCATACACGAGCAGTTCTTC. It is translated as CASSLAGGPIHEQFF. Full variable domain (remainder filled in from reference TRBV7-9 and TRBJ2-1): DTGVSQNPRHKITKRGQNVTFRCDPISEHNRLYWYRQTLGQGPEFLTYFQNEAQLEKSRLLSDRFSAERPKGSFSTLEIQRTEQGDSAMYLCASSLAGGPIHEQFFGPGTRLTVL.

The chain couples TRBV6-2 or TRBV6-3 to TRBJ2-7; 8 bases map to TRBD2. The CDR3 totals 15 residues. The germline V gene has CDR1 MNHEY and CDR2 SVGEGT. Trimming cost V 7 bases and J 6 bases; bases outside gene matches: 14. The CDR3 spells CASTITGTRGREQYF. The CDR3 DNA reads as TGTGCCAGCACTATAACCGGGACTAGAGGGCGCGAGCAGTACTTC.

This chain joins TRBV30 and TRBJ1-5; D unresolved. Germline V CDR1 and CDR2: GTSNPN, SVGIG (reference sequence). V lost 0 bases and J lost 1, with 4 bases in between. CDR3 size: 13 residues. The CDR3 coding sequence is TGTGCCTGGAGTGTAGCCAGCAATCAGCCCCAGCATTTT. Residues: CAWSVASNQPQHF.

V gene TRBV5-5 combines with J gene TRBJ2-1; tentatively, D is TRBD1 or TRBD2 (5 bases each). This CDR3 has 15 amino acids. V was cut by 1 base and J by 4 bases, with 12 bases left in between. CDR1 is SGHKS and CDR2 is YYEKEE in the germline V gene (reference sequence). DNA for the CDR3: TGTGCCAGCAGCTTGAACGGGGACCCATACAATGAGCAGTTCTTC. This codes for CASSLNGDPYNEQFF. Drawing the rest from reference TRBV5-5 and TRBJ2-1, the complete variable domain is DAGVTQSPTHLIKTRGQQVTLRCSPISGHKSVSWYQQVLGQGPQFIFQYYEKEERGRGNFPDRFSARQFPNYSSELNVNALLLGDSALYLCASSLNGDPYNEQFFGPGTRLTVL.

This clonotype was found a few times. The gene calls are TRBV20-1 and TRBJ1-6; perhaps TRBD1 as D (5 bases). There are 13 residues in the CDR3. Germline V gene data show CDR1 as DFQATT and CDR2 as SNEGSKA (reference sequence). Deletions cut 6 bases from V and 7 bases from J, with 13 bases between. The chain's CDR3 is CSAAGTDNSPLHF. The DNA for the CDR3 is TGCAGTGCAGCCGGGACGGACAATTCACCCCTCCACTTT.

This clonotype has only a few counts. The chain combines TRBV20-1 with TRBJ2-4; 9 bases align to TRBD2. The J call is in doubt because the DNA end fits TRBJ2-7 better. The CDR3 is 13 residues long. CDR1 is DFQATT, CDR2 SNEGSKA, per germline (reference sequence). DNA for the CDR3: TGCAGTGCCCATCGGACTAGCGTCTACGAGCAGTACTTC. This sequence encodes CSAHRTSVYEQYF.

This clonotype has only a few counts. CDR3 residues: CASSSGLAEITGELFF. The CDR3 nucleotides are TGTGCCAGCAGCTCGGGACTAGCGGAAATCACCGGGGAGCTGTTTTTT. The chain has TRBV11-2 and TRBJ2-2; 11 nucleotides match TRBD2. The ends lost 4 bases at V and 4 bases at J; junction bases unmatched: 5. Germline lookup yields CDR1 SGHAT and CDR2 FQNNGV. The CDR3 covers 16 residues. The whole variable domain, filled in from reference TRBV11-2 and TRBJ2-2, reads EAGVAQSPRYKIIEKRQSVAFWCNPISGHATLYWYQQILGQGPKLLIQFQNNGVVDDSQLPKDRFSAERLKGVDSTLKIQPAKLEDSAVYLCASSSGLAEITGELFFGEGSRLTVL.

This clonotype was detected ten times or more. The chain recombines TRBV30 with TRBJ2-5; D not resolved. Per germline, CDR1 GTSNPN and CDR2 SVGIG (reference sequence). V was pared by 0 bases and J by 7 bases, with 6 bases between. The CDR3 has 11 residues. The chain's CDR3 is CAWSVLGTQYF. The DNA for the CDR3 is TGTGCCTGGAGTGTACTCGGGACCCAGTACTTC. Full variable domain (remainder filled in from reference TRBV30 and TRBJ2-5): SQTIHQWPATLVQPVGSPLSLECTVEGTSNPNLYWYRQAAGRGLQLLFYSVGIGQISSEVPQNLSASRPQDRQFILSSKKLLLSDSGFYLCAWSVLGTQYFGPGTRLLVL.

This clonotype was detected ten times or more. The J gene is TRBJ1-1, the V gene TRBV30; D gene ambiguous. Germline assignment: CDR1 GTSNPN and CDR2 SVGIG (reference sequence). The CDR3 extends over 14 amino acids. V gave up 3 bases and J gave up 2 bases, with 13 bases separating them. Here the CDR3 reads CAWRAGLINTEAFF. The CDR3 DNA sequence: TGTGCCTGGAGGGCAGGATTAATCAACACTGAAGCTTTCTTT. Using reference TRBV30 and TRBJ1-1 for the parts outside the CDR3, the full variable domain is SQTIHQWPATLVQPVGSPLSLECTVEGTSNPNLYWYRQAAGRGLQLLFYSVGIGQISSEVPQNLSASRPQDRQFILSSKKLLLSDSGFYLCAWRAGLINTEAFFGQGTRLTVV.

This clonotype was recorded many times. V gene TRBV7-2 combines with J gene TRBJ2-3; possibly TRBD1 for D (7 bases). The CDR3 is made up of 14 amino acids. The germline CDR1 and CDR2 sequences are SGHTA and FQGNSA. The V and J ends lost 5 bases and 6 bases respectively, with 15 bases between them. DNA of the CDR3: TGTGCCAGCAGCGACAGGGCGGAGGGGGATACGCAGTATTTT. It encodes CASSDRAEGDTQYF.

Many counts were recorded for this clonotype. This chain connects TRBV11-3 to TRBJ2-1, with unresolved D. CDR1 and CDR2 from the germline V gene are SGHNT and YENEEA. The CDR3 length is 13 residues. The V end lost 1 base, the J end lost 9 bases, and 10 bases lay between the germline ends. The CDR3 reads CASSLGTKGEQFF. The CDR3 DNA reads as TGTGCCAGCAGCTTAGGTACGAAGGGTGAGCAGTTCTTC.

This clonotype has ten or more counts. In DNA form, the CDR3 reads TGTGCCAGCAGTTTCCCCAGGGGAAAACAAGAGACCCAGTACTTC. This translates into CASSFPRGKQETQYF. The V gene is TRBV28, the J gene TRBJ2-5; possibly TRBD1 for D (6 bases). The length of the CDR3 is 15 residues. V shed 3 bases and J shed 2 bases, with 13 bases lying between them. From germline, CDR1 is MDHEN and CDR2 SYDVKM.

In its sample, this clonotype was seen a few times. The chain is built from TRBV20-1 and TRBJ2-2; possibly TRBD1 or TRBD2 for D (5 bases each). V lost 3 bases and J lost 7, with 15 bases in between. Germline loops: CDR1 DFQATT, CDR2 SNEGSKA (reference sequence). The CDR3 covers 14 residues. CDR3 nucleotides: TGCAGTGCTAGCGTGGGGGAACATGACGGGGAGCTGTTTTTT. Translating it yields CSASVGEHDGELFF.

This chain connects TRBV12-3 or TRBV12-4 to TRBJ2-7; maybe TRBD1 (5 bases). CDR3 size: 16 residues. V lost 2 bases and J 3 bases, leaving 17 bases between the germline ends. In DNA form, the CDR3 reads TGTGCCAGCAGTTTAAGGGGAACACAAAGGAACTACGAGCAGTACTTC. The encoded protein is CASSLRGTQRNYEQYF.

The chain carries TRBV12-3 or TRBV12-4 and TRBJ1-5; D is perhaps TRBD1 (5 bases). The CDR3 sequence is 16 residues long. V lost 3 bases to trimming and J lost 1 base, with 13 bases between them. The CDR3 protein is CASSFPGLQSNQPQHF. CDR3 in DNA: TGTGCCAGCAGTTTTCCAGGGCTCCAGAGCAATCAGCCCCAGCATTTT.

The chain joins TRBV11-2 to TRBJ1-4; D unclear. Looked up from germline, CDR1 is SGHAT and CDR2 is FQNNGV. Trimming took off 6 bases at V and 0 bases at J, with 11 bases between the two ends. This CDR3 has 15 residues. CDR3 bases: TGTGCCAGCAGATCTGCACCGGCAACTAATGAAAAACTGTTTTTT. The encoded protein is CASRSAPATNEKLFF.

V usage is TRBV11-2 and J usage is TRBJ2-1; 9 nucleotides match TRBD2. This CDR3 has 15 amino acids. The ends lost 1 base at V and 8 bases at J; junction bases unmatched: 6. Germline V gene data show CDR1 as SGHAT and CDR2 as FQNNGV. DNA for the CDR3: TGTGCCAGCAGCTTAGTAGGTAGCGGGAGACATGAGCAGTTCTTC. It is translated as CASSLVGSGRHEQFF.

This clonotype was counted at least ten times. The chain has TRBV11-1 and TRBJ2-7; no firm D call. Trimming shortened V by 4 bases and J by 4 bases, and 17 bases separated the two germline ends. This CDR3 has 15 residues. In germline, CDR1 is SGHAT, CDR2 FQDESV (reference sequence). This CDR3 is CASSSGPREGYEQYF. The CDR3 DNA is TGTGCCAGCAGCTCCGGCCCTAGAGAAGGGTACGAGCAGTACTTC.

The rearrangement links TRBV20-1 to TRBJ2-1; 8 bases match TRBD2. The CDR3 runs 18 residues. Germline loops: CDR1 DFQATT, CDR2 SNEGSKA (reference sequence). Germline trimming cut 8 bases from V and 5 bases from J; bases unmatched to any gene: 23. CDR3 region: CSLPNSFQAGAENNEQFF. In DNA, the CDR3 is TGCAGTCTCCCCAATTCCTTCCAAGCGGGAGCAGAAAACAATGAGCAGTTCTTC.

V gene TRBV6-1 combines with J gene TRBJ2-1; D uncertain. The germline V and J ends were trimmed by 7 bases and 7 bases, with 11 bases remaining between them. The germline CDR1 and CDR2 sequences are MNHNS and SASEGT. This CDR3 is built from 12 residues. Here the CDR3 reads CASISAWNEQFF. In nucleotides, the CDR3 is TGTGCCAGCATTTCAGCTTGGAATGAGCAGTTCTTC.

Ten or more counts support this clonotype. This rearrangement joins TRBV27 to TRBJ2-6, with no clear D. The CDR3 consists of 19 residues. V gave up 7 bases and J gave up 0 bases, with 22 bases separating them. CDR1 and CDR2 from the germline V gene are MNHEY and SMNVEV (reference sequence). The CDR3 nucleotides read TGTGCCAGCACCCCAAATCCTCCGTACCATAGCTCTGGGGCCAACGTCCTGACTTTC. Translation gives CASTPNPPYHSSGANVLTF. Based on the CDR3 plus reference TRBV27 and TRBJ2-6, the full variable domain is EAQVTQNPRYLITVTGKKLTVTCSQNMNHEYMSWYRQDPGLGLRQIYYSMNVEVTDKGDVPEGYKVSRKEKRNFPLILESPSPNQTSLYFCASTPNPPYHSSGANVLTFGAGSRLTVL.

This clonotype has just a few counts. This chain connects TRBV30 to TRBJ2-2; tentatively, D is TRBD1 (6 bases). Trimming cost V 2 bases and J 4 bases, with 17 bases left between them. The CDR3 is made up of 16 amino acids. CDR1 is GTSNPN, CDR2 SVGIG, per germline (reference sequence). CDR3 sequence: CAWSPTLGHSTGELFF. In DNA, the CDR3 is TGTGCCTGGAGTCCAACCCTGGGACATTCCACCGGGGAGCTGTTTTTT.

This clonotype has a count of ten or more. The chain employs TRBV7-9 and TRBJ1-5; D unclear. This CDR3 has 16 residues. The germline V gene has CDR1 SEHNR and CDR2 FQNEAQ (reference sequence). Trimming removed 2 bases at V and 2 bases at J, with 13 bases between. Here the CDR3 DNA reads TGTGCCAGCAGCTTATGGCCCCCTTTGGGCAATCAGCCCCAGCATTTT. As protein: CASSLWPPLGNQPQHF.

In this sample, this clonotype turned up many times. J is TRBJ2-7 and V is TRBV6-2 or TRBV6-3; 12 nucleotides align to TRBD2. Trimming at V came to 3 bases and at J to 3 bases, leaving 12 bases not matched to a gene. Germline CDR1 MNHEY, CDR2 SVGEGT. The length of the CDR3 is 18 residues. The CDR3 bases are TGTGCCAGCAGTTATTCACCCACCCTAGCGGGGGGGATCTACGAGCAGTACTTC. Its protein is CASSYSPTLAGGIYEQYF.

V gene TRBV3-1 combines with J gene TRBJ2-1; the match to TRBD1 covers 8 bases. The CDR3 spans 18 residues. Looked up from germline, CDR1 is LGHDT and CDR2 is YNNKEL (reference sequence). The junction had 14 bases not matched to a gene; V was cut back by 1 base and J by 6 bases. CDR3: CASSQASHWDRISNEQFF. As DNA, the CDR3 is TGTGCCAGCAGCCAAGCTTCCCATTGGGACAGGATTTCCAATGAGCAGTTCTTC.